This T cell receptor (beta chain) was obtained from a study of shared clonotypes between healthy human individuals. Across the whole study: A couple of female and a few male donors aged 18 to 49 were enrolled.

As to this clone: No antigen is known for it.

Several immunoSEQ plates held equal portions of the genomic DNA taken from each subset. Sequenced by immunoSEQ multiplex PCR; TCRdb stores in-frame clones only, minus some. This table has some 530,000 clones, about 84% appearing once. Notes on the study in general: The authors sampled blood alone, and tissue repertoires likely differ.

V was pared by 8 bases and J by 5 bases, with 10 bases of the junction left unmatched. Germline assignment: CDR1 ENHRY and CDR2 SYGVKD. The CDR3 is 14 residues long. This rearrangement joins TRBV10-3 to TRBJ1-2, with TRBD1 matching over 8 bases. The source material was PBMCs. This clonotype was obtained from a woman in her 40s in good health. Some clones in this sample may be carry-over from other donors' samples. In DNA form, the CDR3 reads TGTGCCATCGGACAGACAGGGGAGCTATATGGCTACACCTTC. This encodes CAIGQTGELYGYTF.